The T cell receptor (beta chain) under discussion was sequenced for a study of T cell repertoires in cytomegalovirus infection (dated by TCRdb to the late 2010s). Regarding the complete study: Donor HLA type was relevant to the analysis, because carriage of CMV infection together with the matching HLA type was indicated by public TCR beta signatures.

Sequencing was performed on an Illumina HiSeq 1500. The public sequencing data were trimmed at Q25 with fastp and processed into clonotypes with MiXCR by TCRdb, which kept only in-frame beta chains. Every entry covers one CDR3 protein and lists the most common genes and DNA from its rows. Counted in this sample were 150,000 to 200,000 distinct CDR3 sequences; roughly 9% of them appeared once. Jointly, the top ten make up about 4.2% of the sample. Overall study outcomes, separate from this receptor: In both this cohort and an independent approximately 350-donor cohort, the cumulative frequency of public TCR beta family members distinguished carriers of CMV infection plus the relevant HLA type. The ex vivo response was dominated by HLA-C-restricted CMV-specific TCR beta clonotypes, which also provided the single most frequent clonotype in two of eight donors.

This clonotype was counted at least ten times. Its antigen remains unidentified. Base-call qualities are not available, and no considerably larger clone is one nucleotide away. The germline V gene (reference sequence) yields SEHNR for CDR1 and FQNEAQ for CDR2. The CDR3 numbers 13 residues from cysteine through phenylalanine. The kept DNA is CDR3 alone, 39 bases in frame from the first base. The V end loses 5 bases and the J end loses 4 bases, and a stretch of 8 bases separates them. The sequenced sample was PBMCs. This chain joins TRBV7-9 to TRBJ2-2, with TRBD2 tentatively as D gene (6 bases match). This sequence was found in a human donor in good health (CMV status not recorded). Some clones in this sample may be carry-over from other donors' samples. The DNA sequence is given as TGTGCCAGCAGCCCAGCGGGCACCGGGGAGCTGTTTTTT. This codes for CASSPAGTGELFF.